The rows below give T cell receptor beta chains drawn from one sample of a study of T cell responses to AZD1222 COVID-19 vaccine. Sequencing was performed with immunoSEQ multiplex PCR; in TCRdb, only in-frame clones are kept and a portion is missing. The sample has fewer than 50,000 clones; over 60% are singletons. The sequenced sample was peripheral blood, obtained on day 0 of AZD1222 vaccination. These receptors all stem from an adult in good health. CDR3s include the opening cysteine and the closing phenylalanine or tryptophan. The order of the fields is CDR3 length, D gene, J gene, V gene, clone size, CDR3 protein, CDR3 DNA. A D gene is named only where the DNA matches it firmly. A clone size is listed for some rows: how often the clone was seen (once, few, many), or a class if it is expanded.

17 | TRBD2 | TRBJ2-3 | TRBV12-5 | . | CASGKGTSGSRTDTQYF | TGTGCTAGTGGTAAAGGGACTAGCGGGAGTCGGACAGATACGCAGTATTTT
16 | . | TRBJ1-5 | TRBV10-3 | few | CAISEREAKGNQPQHF | TGTGCCATCAGTGAACGGGAAGCCAAGGGCAATCAGCCCCAGCATTTT
17 | TRBD1 | TRBJ1-2 | TRBV28 | few | CASTTRRQGMRDYGYTF | TGTGCCAGCACCACAAGGAGACAGGGTATGCGGGACTATGGCTACACCTTC
13 | . | TRBJ1-2 | TRBV30 | once | CAWSVQGIHGYTF | TGTGCCTGGAGTGTACAAGGGATCCATGGCTACACCTTC
16 | TRBD1 | TRBJ2-7 | TRBV6-5 | . | CASSYWTGARGYEQYF | TGTGCCAGCAGTTACTGGACAGGGGCTCGGGGCTACGAGCAGTACTTC
13 | . | TRBJ1-6 | TRBV5-6 | . | CASSARQNSPLHF | TGTGCCAGCAGCGCCCGACAGAATTCACCCCTCCACTTT
13 | . | TRBJ1-1 | TRBV5-6 | . | CASSLRPEAEAFF | TGTGCCAGCAGCTTACGGCCGGAGGCTGAAGCTTTCTTT
15 | . | TRBJ1-1 | TRBV20-1 | . | CSASPSGRLEAEAFF | TGCAGTGCTAGTCCTTCGGGCAGGCTCGAGGCTGAAGCTTTCTTT
12 | . | TRBJ1-2 | TRBV12-3/TRBV12-4 | . | CASSLMGYGYTF | TGTGCCAGCAGTTTAATGGGTTATGGCTACACCTTC
15 | TRBD1 | TRBJ1-6 | TRBV19 | . | CASRTTGGLPSPLHF | TGTGCCAGTAGAACGACAGGGGGCCTTCCTTCACCCCTCCACTTT
14 | . | TRBJ2-5 | TRBV2 | . | CASSGGTKQETQYF | TGTGCCAGCAGTGGAGGGACAAAACAAGAGACCCAGTACTTC
12 | . | TRBJ2-7 | TRBV29-1 | . | CSAKFAGLEQYF | TGCAGCGCGAAATTCGCGGGGTTAGAGCAGTACTTC
13 | . | TRBJ1-1 | TRBV24-1 | . | CATRSGPGAEAFF | TGTGCCACCAGATCCGGGCCGGGGGCTGAAGCTTTCTTT
15 | . | TRBJ1-4 | TRBV3-1/TRBV3-2 | . | CASSQGGGIGEKLFF | TGTGCCAGCAGCCAAGGAGGCGGGATAGGGGAAAAACTGTTTTTT
17 | TRBD1 | TRBJ1-2 | TRBV19 | . | CASKRAGTGGSNYGYTF | TGTGCCAGTAAACGGGCGGGGACAGGGGGCTCTAACTATGGCTACACCTTC
15 | . | TRBJ2-1 | TRBV28 | . | CASSFLTSADNEQFF | TGTGCCAGCAGTTTTTTGACTAGTGCGGACAATGAGCAGTTCTTC
18 | TRBD2 | TRBJ2-2 | TRBV3-1/TRBV3-2 | . | CASSHWTSGVTPAGELFF | TGTGCCAGCAGCCATTGGACTAGCGGGGTCACCCCGGCCGGGGAGCTGTTTTTT
15 | TRBD2 | TRBJ2-3 | TRBV7-3 | . | CASSETSFRTDTQYF | TGTGCCAGCAGCGAGACTAGCTTTAGAACAGATACGCAGTATTTT
14 | TRBD1 | TRBJ1-2 | TRBV5-4 | . | CASSLSGTGHGYTF | TGTGCCAGCAGCTTGTCCGGGACAGGCCACGGCTACACCTTC
15 | . | TRBJ1-5 | TRBV6-1 | . | CASSEYWAAGQPQHF | TGTGCCAGCAGTGAATATTGGGCAGCGGGTCAGCCCCAGCATTTT
12 | . | TRBJ1-5 | TRBV19 | . | CASSTGIQPQHF | TGTGCCAGTAGTACAGGGATTCAGCCCCAGCATTTT
15 | TRBD1 | TRBJ1-2 | TRBV14 | . | CASSQLDRGSHGYTF | TGTGCCAGCAGCCAGCTGGACAGGGGGTCGCATGGCTACACCTTC
14 | TRBD1 | TRBJ2-1 | TRBV6-5 | once | CASRGDSFYNEQFF | TGTGCCAGCAGGGGGGACAGTTTTTACAATGAGCAGTTCTTC
14 | TRBD1 | TRBJ1-2 | TRBV2 | . | CASSYTGQGNHDTF | TGTGCCAGCAGTTACACCGGACAGGGAAATCATGACACCTTC
18 | TRBD1 | TRBJ1-2 | TRBV28 | . | CASTPRHRGRVFNYGYTF | TGTGCCAGCACCCCCCGACATAGGGGGCGCGTGTTTAACTATGGCTACACCTTC
15 | TRBD2 | TRBJ2-7 | TRBV18 | once | CASSQPGLAVYEQYF | TGTGCCAGCTCACAACCGGGACTAGCGGTATACGAGCAGTACTTC
14 | TRBD1 | TRBJ2-1 | TRBV6-5 | . | CASSFGQGGLIQFF | TGTGCCAGCAGTTTCGGACAGGGGGGGTTAATTCAGTTCTTC
14 | . | TRBJ2-1 | TRBV7-9 | . | CASSARLGGSEQFF | TGTGCCAGCAGCGCGCGACTTGGGGGCTCTGAGCAGTTCTTC
12 | TRBD1 | TRBJ2-7 | TRBV5-4 | . | CASSLGGDRGDF | TGTGCCAGCAGCTTGGGGGGGGACAGGGGCGACTTC
13 | TRBD1 | TRBJ1-2 | TRBV12-3/TRBV12-4 | . | CASSPSDRGGYTF | TGTGCCAGCAGTCCTTCGGACAGGGGTGGCTACACCTTC
11 | . | TRBJ2-5 | TRBV30 | . | CAWSVKETQYF | TGTGCCTGGAGTGTAAAAGAGACCCAGTACTTC
12 | . | TRBJ2-7 | TRBV7-2 | . | CASSSSDYEQYF | TGTGCCAGCAGCTCTAGTGACTACGAGCAGTACTTC
12 | . | TRBJ1-3 | TRBV3-1/TRBV3-2 | once | CASSSQGNTIYF | TGTGCCAGCAGCTCCCAGGGAAACACCATATATTTT
13 | . | TRBJ2-2 | TRBV5-1 | . | CASSGSNTGELFF | TGCGCCAGCAGCGGATCGAACACCGGGGAGCTGTTTTTT
13 | TRBD1 | TRBJ1-3 | TRBV30 | . | CAWEQGAGNTIYF | TGTGCCTGGGAACAGGGGGCTGGAAACACCATATATTTT
14 | . | TRBJ1-3 | TRBV3-1/TRBV3-2 | . | CASSSGSLGNTIYF | TGTGCCAGCAGCTCCGGGAGCCTCGGAAACACCATATATTTT
13 | . | TRBJ2-4 | TRBV28 | . | CASSPGDSNIQYF | TGTGCCAGCAGTCCCGGGGACTCGAACATTCAGTACTTC
14 | . | TRBJ1-2 | TRBV10-1 | . | CASSESGPPYGYTF | TGCGCCAGCAGTGAATCAGGGCCGCCCTATGGCTACACCTTC
13 | . | TRBJ2-7 | TRBV4-2 | . | CASSHGSSYEQYF | TGTGCCAGCAGCCACGGAAGCTCCTACGAGCAGTACTTC
15 | . | TRBJ2-3 | TRBV18 | . | CASSPSRGLGDTQYF | TGTGCCAGCTCACCAAGTCGGGGCCTCGGGGATACGCAGTATTTT
15 | TRBD1 | TRBJ1-2 | TRBV27 | . | CASSPGQGWNYGYTF | TGTGCCAGCAGTCCGGGACAGGGCTGGAACTATGGCTACACCTTC
16 | TRBD2 | TRBJ2-7 | TRBV11-2 | . | CASSFLGLAGGYEQYF | TGTGCCAGCAGCTTCCTCGGACTAGCGGGAGGATACGAGCAGTACTTC
14 | . | TRBJ1-3 | TRBV11-2 | . | CASSGGSSGNTIYF | TGTGCCAGCAGCGGAGGTAGCTCTGGAAACACCATATATTTT
13 | . | TRBJ2-1 | TRBV3-1/TRBV3-2 | . | CASSPIYYNEQFF | TGTGCCAGCAGCCCGATATACTACAATGAGCAGTTCTTC
16 | . | TRBJ2-2 | TRBV5-4 | few | CASSGSGTPTRRELFF | TGTGCCAGCAGCGGATCCGGGACACCTACGCGGCGAGAGCTGTTTTTT
14 | TRBD1 | TRBJ1-2 | TRBV5-6 | . | CASSLRQGKGGYTF | TGTGCCAGCAGCTTGAGACAGGGTAAAGGTGGCTACACCTTC
14 | . | TRBJ1-2 | TRBV6-5 | . | CASRLTGSNYGYTF | TGTGCCAGCAGGTTGACAGGAAGTAACTATGGCTACACCTTC
11 | . | TRBJ2-1 | TRBV18 | . | CASSQLDEQFF | TGTGCCAGCTCACAACTCGATGAGCAGTTCTTC